This T cell receptor (beta chain) was recorded in a study of PD-L1 blockade in urothelial cancer. Whole-study context: Patients had been given 0 to 3 earlier chemotherapy regimens. Blood yielded a median of 141,255 T cells per sample. General observations from the study: Better progression-free and overall survival followed lower pretreatment blood clonality.

As concerns this clone: The antigen is undetermined.

Synthetic TCR analog templates were spiked into each PCR. The table came from immunoSEQ multiplex PCR; TCRdb's copy has only in-frame clones and leaves some out. Of about 88,000 clones listed, over 90% are singletons. The CDR3 is 14 amino acids. V lost 4 bases, J lost 6 bases, and 8 bases stayed unmatched. Germline V gene data show CDR1 as SGHRS and CDR2 as YFSETQ. J is TRBJ2-7 and V is TRBV5-1, with TRBD2 matching over 9 bases. The specimen comprised PBMCs, sampled around atezolizumab (anti-PD-L1) treatment. This receptor was obtained from a man in his fifties or sixties with urothelial cancer. CDR3 sequence: CASSVDSGSGEQYF. CDR3 in DNA: TGCGCCAGCAGCGTCGATAGCGGGAGCGGCGAGCAGTACTTC.